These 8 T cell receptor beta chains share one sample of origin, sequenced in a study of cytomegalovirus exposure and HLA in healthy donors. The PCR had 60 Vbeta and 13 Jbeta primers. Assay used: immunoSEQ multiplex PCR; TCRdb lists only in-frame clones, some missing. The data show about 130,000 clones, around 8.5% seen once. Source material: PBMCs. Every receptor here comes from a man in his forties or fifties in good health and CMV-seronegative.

As DNA, the CDR3 is TGTGCCAGCAGCGTTCAAAACACCGGGACCGGGGAGCTGTTTTTT. It translates to CASSVQNTGTGELFF. V and J are TRBV9 and TRBJ2-2, with D hard to call. CDR1 and CDR2 (germline): SGDLS, YYNGEE. The V and J ends lost 2 bases and 5 bases respectively, with 13 bases between them. The CDR3 is 15 amino acids.

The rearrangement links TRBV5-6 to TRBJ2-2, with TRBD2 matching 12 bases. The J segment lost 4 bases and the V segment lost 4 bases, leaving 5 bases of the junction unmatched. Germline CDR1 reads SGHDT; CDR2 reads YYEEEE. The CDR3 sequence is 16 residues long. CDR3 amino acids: CASSAGLAGITGELFF. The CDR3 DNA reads TGTGCCAGCAGCGCCGGACTAGCGGGGATCACCGGGGAGCTGTTTTTT.

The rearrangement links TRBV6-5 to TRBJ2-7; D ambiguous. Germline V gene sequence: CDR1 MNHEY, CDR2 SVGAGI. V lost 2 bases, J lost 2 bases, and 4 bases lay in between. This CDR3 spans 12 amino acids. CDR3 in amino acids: CASSYPPYEQYF. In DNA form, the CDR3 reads TGTGCCAGCAGTTACCCTCCCTACGAGCAGTACTTC.

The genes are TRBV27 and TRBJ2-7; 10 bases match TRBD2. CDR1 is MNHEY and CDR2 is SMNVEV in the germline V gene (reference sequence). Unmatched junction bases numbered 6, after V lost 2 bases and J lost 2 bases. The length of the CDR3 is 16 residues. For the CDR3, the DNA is TGTGCCAGCAGTTTAGGAGCGGGGGGGGCCCCCTACGAGCAGTACTTC. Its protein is CASSLGAGGAPYEQYF.

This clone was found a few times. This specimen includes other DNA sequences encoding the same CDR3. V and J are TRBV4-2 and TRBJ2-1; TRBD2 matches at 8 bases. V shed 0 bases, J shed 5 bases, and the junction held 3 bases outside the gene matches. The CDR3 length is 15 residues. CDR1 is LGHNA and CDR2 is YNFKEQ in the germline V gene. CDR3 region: CASSQDAGGHNEQFF. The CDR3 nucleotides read TGTGCCAGCAGCCAAGACGCGGGGGGACACAATGAGCAGTTCTTC.

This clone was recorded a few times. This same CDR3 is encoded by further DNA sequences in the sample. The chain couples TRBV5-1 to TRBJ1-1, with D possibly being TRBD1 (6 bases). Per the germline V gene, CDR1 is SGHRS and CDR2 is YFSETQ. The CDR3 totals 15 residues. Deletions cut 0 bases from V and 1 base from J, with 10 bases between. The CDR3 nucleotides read TGCGCCAGCAGCTTGGCGTCAGGGGCGAACACTGAAGCTTTCTTT. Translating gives CASSLASGANTEAFF.

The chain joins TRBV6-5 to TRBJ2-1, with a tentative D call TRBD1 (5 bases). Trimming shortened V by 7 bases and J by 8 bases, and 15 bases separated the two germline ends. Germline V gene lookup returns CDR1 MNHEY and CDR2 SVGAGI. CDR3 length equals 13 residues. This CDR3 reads CASTRTSRDEQFF. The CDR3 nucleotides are TGTGCCAGCACTCGCACCTCCAGGGATGAGCAGTTCTTC.

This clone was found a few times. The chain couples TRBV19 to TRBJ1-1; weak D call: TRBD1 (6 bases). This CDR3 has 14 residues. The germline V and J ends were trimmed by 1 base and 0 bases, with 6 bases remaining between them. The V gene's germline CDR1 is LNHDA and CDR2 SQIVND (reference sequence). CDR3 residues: CASSIGQVNTEAFF. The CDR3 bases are TGTGCCAGTAGTATAGGACAGGTGAACACTGAAGCTTTCTTT. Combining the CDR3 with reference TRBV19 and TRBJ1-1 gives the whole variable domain DGGITQSPKYLFRKEGQNVTLSCEQNLNHDAMYWYRQDPGQGLRLIYYSQIVNDFQKGDIAEGYSVSREKKESFPLTVTSAQKNPTAFYLCASSIGQVNTEAFFGQGTRLTVV.